This TCR beta chain was recovered during a study of tumor-infiltrating lymphocytes in primary liver carcinoma. The source of the blood RNA was unsorted whole blood, and germline DNA was extracted as well. This clonotype has only one observation. Germline and junction disagree at one end, which may indicate a read error. Constant-region priming of about 0.5 ug total RNA yielded TCR beta cDNA. ARM-PCR, slightly modified, supplied the TCR beta libraries through three nested multiplex PCR rounds. Primers for the first two PCR rounds were TRBV1-TRBV30 forward primers and a C-beta reverse primer (about 9 cycles per round). From the multiplex PCR reads, TCRdb called clonotypes with MiXCR, one entry per CDR3 protein. The sample has about 200,000 distinct CDR3 sequences, around three fifths seen once. The V gene's germline CDR1 is MDHEN and CDR2 SYDVKM. The CDR3 sequence is 14 residues long.

The rearrangement uses TRBV28 and TRBJ1-1; D unresolved. This TCR came from a woman in her sixties or seventies with primary liver carcinoma and hepatitis B virus infection. Sequencing was performed on peripheral blood. The CDR3 loop reads CASGLSSRRLSWLF. CDR3 bases: TGTGCCAGCGGTTTGTCTTCGCGGCGTTTATCGTGGCTCTTT.